This T cell receptor (beta chain) was obtained from a study of blood T cell repertoires in COVID-19 (dated by TCRdb to the early 2020s). Turning to the overall study: Samples from collaborators originated in the United States, Italy and Spain and spanned both the acute and convalescent phases of COVID-19. The prospective study material was composed of cDNA or gDNA derived from T cells, B-cell-depleted T cells, or PBMCs. Subjects who had been exposed to COVID-19, were actively infected with it, or had recovered from it provided the deeply sampled blood TCRbeta repertoires that made up the dataset. The repertoires were released in a freely available public database intended as a resource for research on the immune response to SARS-CoV-2. The samples were drawn from two sources: the first 160 participants of the ongoing ImmuneRACE study, and 1,254 subjects contributed by 6 global collaborators. A de-identified subject ID, COVID-19 status, age in years and sex were almost always included in the sample metadata. Where available, HLA class I and class II types were obtained from metadata supplied by the sample provider rather than from assay-based typing. The investigation overall reported the following: The quantity of clinical and demographic metadata differed by source and by participant and was supplied without curation.

Enrolling through a virtual design, the prospective study's participants ranged in age from roughly 18 to 100 years and lived across some 23 United States geographic areas. To assign participants to cohorts, the prospective study relied on clinical history that participants themselves reported in a screening survey and a study questionnaire. Exposed participants were defined as having been in contact with someone with a PCR-confirmed or clinician-diagnosed COVID-19 case within 2 weeks of study entry. Each participant in the prospective study had whole blood, serum and a nasopharyngeal or oropharyngeal swab collected by mobile phlebotomists. Prospective study participants could optionally give additional blood draws and questionnaires over an approximately two-month period. Prospective study blood samples were shipped either frozen or at room temperature before DNA extraction. TCRbeta CDR3 regions were amplified from genomic DNA by means of the immunoSEQ Assay, a bias-controlled multiplex PCR. In the paper's pipeline: Nucleated cell counts per sample were estimated from amplification of reference gene primers within the assay. To quantify the absolute abundance of each unique TCRbeta CDR3 rearrangement, sequence reads were collapsed and filtered. For each sample, productive Simpson clonality was calculated by taking the square root of Simpson's diversity index across productive rearrangements. The table comes from immuneACCESS by way of TCRdb, which keeps in-frame sequences with V and J called. Part of the clones is missing from these tables; in studies checked, under half for an unresolved V gene and the rest for unknown reasons. Clone size and the V and J calls come from that table; the DNA yielded D and trimming. The sample has around 250,000 clones on record, around nine tenths of them singletons. About 3.1% of the sample is in the top ten clones.

CDR1 and CDR2, per the germline V gene (reference sequence), are LGHDT and YNNKEL. V loses 1 base, J loses 4 bases, and the germline ends lie 10 bases apart. Counted from cysteine to phenylalanine, this CDR3 has 14 amino acids. The sequence is cut down to CDR3 DNA, 42 bases in frame from base 1. As regards this clone: Its antigen remains unidentified. There are no base qualities to consult, and no much larger clone falls within one base.

The receptor chain draws on TRBV3-1 (or the pseudogene TRBV3-2) and TRBJ1-2; TRBD1 is perhaps the D gene, given 6 matching bases. This TCR was recovered from a woman aged 40 to 50 who had been exposed to COVID-19. Sequenced sample: PBMCs or T cells enriched from blood (not recorded which). This receptor has the CDR3 CASSQGQAGYGYTF. The nucleotide sequence is TGTGCCAGCAGCCAAGGACAGGCGGGCTATGGCTACACCTTC.